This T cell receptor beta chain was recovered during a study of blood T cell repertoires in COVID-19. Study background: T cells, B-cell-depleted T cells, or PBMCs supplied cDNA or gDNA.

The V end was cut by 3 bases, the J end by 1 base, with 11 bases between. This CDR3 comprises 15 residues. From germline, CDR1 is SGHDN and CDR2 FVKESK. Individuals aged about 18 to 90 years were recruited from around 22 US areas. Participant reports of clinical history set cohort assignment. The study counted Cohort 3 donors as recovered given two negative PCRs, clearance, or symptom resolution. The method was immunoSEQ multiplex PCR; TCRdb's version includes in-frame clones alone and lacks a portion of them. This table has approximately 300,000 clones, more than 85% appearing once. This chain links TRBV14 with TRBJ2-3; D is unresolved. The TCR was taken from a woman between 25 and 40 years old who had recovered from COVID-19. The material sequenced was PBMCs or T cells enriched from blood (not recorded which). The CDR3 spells CASSQVLPGTDTQYF. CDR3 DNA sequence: TGTGCCAGCAGCCAGGTTCTACCCGGCACAGATACGCAGTATTTT.